A single sample is the source of the 5 T cell receptor beta chains below, sequenced in a study of blood T cells in healthy people across ages. Sample-barcoded 5' priming and a J-beta primer mix drove a second PCR of about 6 to 12 cycles. TCRdb redid the calling of the 5' RACE reads with MiXCR, one entry per CDR3 protein. The profile shows fewer than 2,000,000 distinct CDR3 sequences, approximately 32% of them singletons. The sequenced sample was blood. Receptor source: a woman aged 25 to 45 in good health.

This clonotype was observed a few times. This chain connects TRBV7-9 to TRBJ1-2; a possible D gene is TRBD1 (6 bases). This CDR3 is 14 amino acids long. Trimming removed 5 bases from V and 6 bases from J, with 16 bases in between. Germline V lookup: CDR1 SEHNR, CDR2 FQNEAQ (reference sequence). The CDR3 spells CASSIQGLMDGYTF. CDR3 DNA sequence: TGTGCCAGCAGCATACAGGGTCTTATGGATGGCTACACCTTC.

Only a few counts were recorded for this clonotype. This rearrangement joins TRBV3-1 to TRBJ2-1; D possibly corresponds to TRBD2 (5 bases). Germline values: CDR1 LGHDT, CDR2 YNNKEL (reference sequence). This CDR3 is built from 13 residues. V lost 4 bases and J 9 bases, leaving 13 bases between the germline ends. CDR3 amino acids: CASSPLTRIEQFF. As DNA, the CDR3 is TGTGCCAGCAGCCCCCTAACTAGAATTGAGCAGTTCTTC.

The V gene is TRBV6-2 or TRBV6-3, the J gene TRBJ1-1; D possibly corresponds to TRBD1 (5 bases). Germline CDR1 reads MNHEY; CDR2 reads SVGEGT. This CDR3 has 12 residues. V dropped 6 bases and J dropped 7 bases, with 12 bases sitting between them. The CDR3 coding sequence is TGTGCCAGCAGACCCTCGGGGCGTGAAGCTTTCTTT. This codes for CASRPSGREAFF.

V gene TRBV7-2 combines with J gene TRBJ1-2, with a weak D call TRBD1 (6 bases). V dropped 1 base and J dropped 8 bases, with 17 bases sitting between them. CDR3 size: 15 residues. CDR1 and CDR2 (germline): SGHTA, FQGNSA. The CDR3 bases are TGTGCCAGCAGCTTAGACGGGGGCGCCCCAGGAGGCTACACCTTC. Its protein product is CASSLDGGAPGGYTF. Using reference TRBV7-2 and TRBJ1-2 for the parts outside the CDR3, the full variable domain is GAGVSQSPSNKVTEKGKDVELRCDPISGHTALYWYRQSLGQGLEFLIYFQGNSAPDKSGLPSDRFSAERTGGSVSTLTIQRTQQEDSAVYLCASSLDGGAPGGYTFGSGTRLTVV.

This clonotype showed up just once. V usage is TRBV6-1 and J usage is TRBJ2-3; 12 bases are shared with TRBD2. The germline V gene encodes CDR1 MNHNS and CDR2 SASEGT. The CDR3 runs to 16 residues. With 3 bases clipped from V and 6 bases from J, the junction kept 7 bases outside the gene matches. The CDR3 DNA reads as TGTGCCAGCAGTGACGAACCGGGGACTAGCGGGGATACGCAGTATTTT. This codes for CASSDEPGTSGDTQYF.